Following are 17 T cell receptor beta chains from one sample sequenced in a study of cytomegalovirus exposure and HLA in healthy donors. The protocol was immunoSEQ multiplex PCR, while the TCRdb copy is restricted to in-frame clones and leaves out a portion. The sample has over 85,000 clones; less than 95% are singletons. Material: PBMCs. The receptors shown here come from a woman between 18 and 30 years old in good health and CMV-seronegative.

The J gene is TRBJ2-5, the V gene TRBV7-9; D is unresolved. Trimming cost V 5 bases and J 4 bases, with 11 bases left between them. The CDR3 sequence is 13 residues long. Germline assignment: CDR1 SEHNR and CDR2 FQNEAQ (reference sequence). CDR3 nucleotide sequence: TGTGCCAGCAGCCAACCTCCGGTAGAGACCCAGTACTTC. It yields the protein CASSQPPVETQYF.

V usage is TRBV13 and J usage is TRBJ2-2, with no clear D. This CDR3 comprises 14 residues. Germline-derived CDR1 and CDR2 are PRHDT and FYEKMQ (reference sequence). V was cut by 0 bases and J by 7 bases, with 9 bases left in between. The chain's CDR3 is CASSLGVLSGELFF. Written as DNA, the CDR3 is TGTGCCAGCAGCTTAGGGGTATTGAGCGGGGAGCTGTTTTTT.

The chain has TRBV10-3 and TRBJ1-2, with D maybe TRBD1 (6 bases). V lost 6 bases to trimming and J lost 0 bases, with 11 bases between them. This CDR3 is built from 14 residues. The V gene's germline CDR1 is ENHRY and CDR2 SYGVKD. The CDR3 here is CAIRLTGANYGYTF. In DNA form, the CDR3 reads TGTGCCATCAGACTGACAGGAGCTAACTATGGCTACACCTTC.

The V gene is TRBV7-2, the J gene TRBJ1-2; 9 positions agree with TRBD1. The germline CDR1 and CDR2 sequences are SGHTA and FQGNSA. The junction had 7 bases not matched to a gene; V was cut back by 0 bases and J by 8 bases. The CDR3 loop spans 15 amino acids. For the CDR3, the DNA is TGTGCCAGCAGCTTAGCTTCACCGGGACAGGGAGGCTACACCTTC. Translated, it gives CASSLASPGQGGYTF.

This chain joins TRBV9 and TRBJ2-7; 11 nucleotides align to TRBD2. This CDR3 has 14 residues. CDR1 SGDLS and CDR2 YYNGEE come from the germline V gene. With 7 bases clipped from V and 2 bases from J, the junction kept 5 bases outside the gene matches. CDR3: CASAQTSGAYEQYF. In nucleotides, the CDR3 is TGTGCCAGCGCTCAGACTAGCGGGGCCTACGAGCAGTACTTC. The whole variable domain, remainder taken from reference TRBV9 and TRBJ2-7, is DSGVTQTPKHLITATGQRVTLRCSPRSGDLSVYWYQQSLDQGLQFLIQYYNGEERAKGNILERFSAQQFPDLHSELNLSSLELGDSALYFCASAQTSGAYEQYFGPGTRLTVT.

The CDR3 spells CASSEGSQNIQYF. In nucleotides, the CDR3 is TGTGCCAGCAGTGAAGGGAGCCAAAACATTCAGTACTTC. The genes are TRBV6-1 and TRBJ2-4; D ambiguous. Germline V gene lookup returns CDR1 MNHNS and CDR2 SASEGT. The CDR3 consists of 13 residues. The ends were cut back, 1 base at V and 5 bases at J, with 6 bases in the middle.

The rearrangement links TRBV10-3 to TRBJ2-4; a weak D match, TRBD2 (5 bases). From germline, CDR1 is ENHRY and CDR2 SYGVKD. The CDR3 spans 14 residues. V lost 4 bases and J lost 1, with 8 bases in between. CDR3 region: CAISGTGAKNIQYF. As DNA, the CDR3 is TGTGCCATCAGTGGGACGGGGGCCAAAAACATTCAGTACTTC.

This clone came up once. The chain carries TRBV7-9 and TRBJ2-7, with 7 nucleotides matching TRBD2. V was pared by 5 bases and J by 3 bases, with 13 bases of the junction left unmatched. Per germline, CDR1 SEHNR and CDR2 FQNEAQ (reference sequence). The CDR3 totals 16 residues. CDR3 coding DNA: TGTGCCAGCAGCCCGCGTGGAGGCGGGAGCCGCTACGAGCAGTACTTC. This sequence encodes CASSPRGGGSRYEQYF.

The rearrangement uses TRBV10-1 and TRBJ2-3; 10 positions match TRBD2. Unmatched junction bases numbered 6, after V lost 2 bases and J lost 1 base. CDR1 and CDR2 (germline): WNHNN, SYGVQD (reference sequence). CDR3 length equals 17 residues. For the CDR3, the DNA is TGCGCCAGCAGTGAGAGGGCTAGCGGGAGCGGCACAGATACGCAGTATTTT. Amino acids: CASSERASGSGTDTQYF.

The chain is built from TRBV27 and TRBJ1-1; 7 nucleotides align to TRBD1. This CDR3 contains 14 residues. Germline loops: CDR1 MNHEY, CDR2 SMNVEV (reference sequence). V gave up 6 bases and J gave up 5 bases; unmatched junction bases: 9. CDR3 in amino acids: CASREEGGYTEAFF. CDR3 in DNA: TGTGCCAGCAGGGAGGAAGGGGGCTATACTGAAGCTTTCTTT.

The chain couples TRBV5-4 to TRBJ2-5; tentative D call: TRBD2 (5 bases). Trimming took 6 bases from V and 6 from J, leaving 15 bases between them. This CDR3 comprises 13 residues. CDR1 and CDR2 from the germline V gene are SGHNT and YYREEE (reference sequence). In DNA form, the CDR3 reads TGTGCCAGCACCATAGACACGGGAAAGACCCAGTACTTC. It translates to CASTIDTGKTQYF. The whole variable domain, remainder taken from reference TRBV5-4 and TRBJ2-5, is ETGVTQSPTHLIKTRGQQVTLRCSSQSGHNTVSWYQQALGQGPQFIFQYYREEENGRGNFPPRFSGLQFPNYSSELNVNALELDDSALYLCASTIDTGKTQYFGPGTRLLVL.

CDR3 region: CASSGTSGEETQYF. CDR3 nucleotide sequence: TGTGCCAGCAGTGGTACTAGCGGGGAAGAGACCCAGTACTTC. The J gene is TRBJ2-5, the V gene TRBV25-1, with 10 bases lining up with TRBD2. CDR3 length: 14 residues. Trimming at V came to 4 bases and at J to 3 bases, leaving 2 bases not matched to a gene. CDR1 MGHDK and CDR2 SYGVNS come from the germline V gene.

This CDR3 is CASSSSITDTQYF. As DNA, the CDR3 is TGCGCCAGCAGCTCATCAATCACAGATACGCAGTATTTT. The chain carries TRBV5-1 and TRBJ2-3; unclear D gene. V gave up 3 bases and J gave up 2 bases, with 7 bases separating them. The CDR3 extends over 13 amino acids. Germline V gene lookup returns CDR1 SGHRS and CDR2 YFSETQ.

V is TRBV6-5 and J is TRBJ2-1; 16 bases line up with TRBD2. Trimming took 4 bases from V and 7 from J; bases not matched to a gene: 1. The CDR3 is 15 residues long. Per the germline V gene, CDR1 is MNHEY and CDR2 is SVGAGI. The CDR3 is CASSSGLAGGNEQFF. The CDR3 region has the DNA TGTGCCAGCAGTTCGGGACTAGCGGGAGGGAATGAGCAGTTCTTC.

The rearrangement uses TRBV7-9 and TRBJ2-7; D uncertain. With 1 base removed from V and 2 bases from J, the gap between germline ends came to 9 bases. This CDR3 comprises 14 residues. CDR1 is SEHNR and CDR2 is FQNEAQ in the germline V gene (reference sequence). For the CDR3, the DNA is TGTGCCAGCAGCTTAGATTCAGGAACCTACGAGCAGTACTTC. Protein sequence: CASSLDSGTYEQYF.

The chain has TRBV20-1 and TRBJ2-7; D is unclear. The CDR3 spans 11 residues. Trimming shortened V by 5 bases and J by 1 base, and 6 bases separated the two germline ends. Germline-derived CDR1 and CDR2 are DFQATT and SNEGSKA (reference sequence). The CDR3 DNA reads TGCAGTGCTGCGCGGTCCTACGAGCAGTACTTC. Translating gives CSAARSYEQYF.

The V and J genes are TRBV5-8 and TRBJ1-1; D uncertain. V gave up 5 bases and J gave up 8 bases, with 16 bases separating them. The CDR3 runs 13 residues. CDR1 and CDR2 (germline): SGHTS, YDEGEE. In DNA, the CDR3 is TGTGCCAGCAGTCAGGCCCCGCAGCGGGAAGCTTTCTTT. It encodes CASSQAPQREAFF. The entire variable domain, with the rest obtained from reference TRBV5-8 and TRBJ1-1, is as follows: EAGVTQSPTHLIKTRGQQATLRCSPISGHTSVYWYQQALGLGLQFLLWYDEGEERNRGNFPPRFSGRQFPNYSSELNVNALELEDSALYLCASSQAPQREAFFGQGTRLTVV.